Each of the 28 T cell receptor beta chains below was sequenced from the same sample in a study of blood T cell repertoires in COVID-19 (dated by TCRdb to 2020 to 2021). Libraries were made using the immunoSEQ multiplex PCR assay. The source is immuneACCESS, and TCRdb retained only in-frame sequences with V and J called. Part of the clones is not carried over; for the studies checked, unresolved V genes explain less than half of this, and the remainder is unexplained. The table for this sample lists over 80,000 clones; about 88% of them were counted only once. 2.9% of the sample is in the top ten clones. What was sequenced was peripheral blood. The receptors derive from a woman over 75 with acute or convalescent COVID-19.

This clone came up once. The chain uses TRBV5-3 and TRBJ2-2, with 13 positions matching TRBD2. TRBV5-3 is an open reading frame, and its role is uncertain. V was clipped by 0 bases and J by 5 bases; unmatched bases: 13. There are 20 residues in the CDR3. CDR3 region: CARSLAGRGLAGLSTGELFF. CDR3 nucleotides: TGTGCCAGAAGCTTGGCCGGGAGGGGACTAGCGGGATTGAGTACCGGGGAGCTGTTTTTT.

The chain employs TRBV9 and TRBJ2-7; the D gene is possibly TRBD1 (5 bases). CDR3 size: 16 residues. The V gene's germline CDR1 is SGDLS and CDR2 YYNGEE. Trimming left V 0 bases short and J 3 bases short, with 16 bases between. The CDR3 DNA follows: TGTGCCAGCAGCGTAGGAACAGGCACTCTGGACTACGAGCAGTACTTC. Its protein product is CASSVGTGTLDYEQYF.

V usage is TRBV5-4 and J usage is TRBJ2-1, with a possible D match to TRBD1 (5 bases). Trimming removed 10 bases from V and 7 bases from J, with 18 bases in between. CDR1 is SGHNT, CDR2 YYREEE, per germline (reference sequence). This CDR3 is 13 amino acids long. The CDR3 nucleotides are TGTGCCTGTAACCAGGGCACAGAGAATGAGCAGTTCTTC. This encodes CACNQGTENEQFF.

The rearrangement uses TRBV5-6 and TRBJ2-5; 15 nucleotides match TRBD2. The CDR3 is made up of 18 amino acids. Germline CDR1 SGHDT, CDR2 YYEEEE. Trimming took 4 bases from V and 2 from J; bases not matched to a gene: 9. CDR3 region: CASSGGLAGGWEQETQYF. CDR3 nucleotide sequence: TGTGCCAGCAGCGGTGGACTAGCGGGAGGGTGGGAGCAAGAGACCCAGTACTTC.

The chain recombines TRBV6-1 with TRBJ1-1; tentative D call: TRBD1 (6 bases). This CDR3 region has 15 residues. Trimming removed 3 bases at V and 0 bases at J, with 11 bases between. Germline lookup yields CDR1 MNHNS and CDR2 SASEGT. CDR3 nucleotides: TGTGCCAGCAGTGATGGGCACAGGGTGAACACTGAAGCTTTCTTT. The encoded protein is CASSDGHRVNTEAFF.

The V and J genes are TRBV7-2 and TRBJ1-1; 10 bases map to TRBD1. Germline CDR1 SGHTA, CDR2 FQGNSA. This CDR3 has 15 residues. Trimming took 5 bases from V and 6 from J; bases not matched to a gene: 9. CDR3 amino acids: CASSARQGALAEAFF. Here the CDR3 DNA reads TGTGCCAGCAGCGCCCGACAGGGGGCTTTAGCTGAAGCTTTCTTT.

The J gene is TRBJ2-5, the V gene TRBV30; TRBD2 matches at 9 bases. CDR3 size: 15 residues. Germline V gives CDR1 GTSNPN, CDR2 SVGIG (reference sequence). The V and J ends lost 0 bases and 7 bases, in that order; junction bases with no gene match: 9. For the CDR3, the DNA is TGTGCCTGGAGTGTAATGACTAGCGGTTTCGGGACCCAGTACTTC. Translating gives CAWSVMTSGFGTQYF.

The CDR3 region is CASSQGTGGNIQYF. Written as DNA, the CDR3 is TGTGCCAGCAGCCAAGGGACAGGGGGTAACATTCAGTACTTC. The V gene is TRBV3-1 (or the pseudogene TRBV3-2), the J gene TRBJ2-4, with TRBD1 identical over 10 bases. Losses at the gene ends were 1 base for V and 7 bases for J; bases not matched to a gene: 1. Germline CDR1 and CDR2: LGHDT and YNNKEL (reference sequence). CDR3 size: 14 residues.

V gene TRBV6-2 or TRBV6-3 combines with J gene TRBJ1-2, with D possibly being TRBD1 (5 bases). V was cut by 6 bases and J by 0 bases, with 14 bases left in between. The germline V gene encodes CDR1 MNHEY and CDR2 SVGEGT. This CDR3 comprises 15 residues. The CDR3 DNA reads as TGTGCCAGCAGCCACGATGACAGCGCTAACTATGGCTACACCTTC. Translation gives CASSHDDSANYGYTF.

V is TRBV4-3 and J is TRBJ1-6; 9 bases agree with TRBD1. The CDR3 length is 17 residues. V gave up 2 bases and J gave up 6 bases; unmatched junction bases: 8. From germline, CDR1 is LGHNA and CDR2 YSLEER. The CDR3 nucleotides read TGCGCCAGCAGCCAATTCGCCCCGGGACAGGGTAATTCACCCCTCCACTTT. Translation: CASSQFAPGQGNSPLHF.

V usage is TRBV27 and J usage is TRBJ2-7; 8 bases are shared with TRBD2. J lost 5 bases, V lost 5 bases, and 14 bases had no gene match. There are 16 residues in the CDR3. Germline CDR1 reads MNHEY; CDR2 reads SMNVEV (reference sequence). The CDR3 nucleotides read TGTGCCAGCAGTAGAACGGGGGGGTGGGGAGCAAACGAGCAGTACTTC. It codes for CASSRTGGWGANEQYF.

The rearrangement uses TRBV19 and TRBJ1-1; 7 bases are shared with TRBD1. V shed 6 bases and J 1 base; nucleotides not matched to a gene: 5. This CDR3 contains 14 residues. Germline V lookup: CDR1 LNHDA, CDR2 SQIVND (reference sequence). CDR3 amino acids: CASSHRGGNTEAFF. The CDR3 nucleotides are TGTGCCAGTAGCCACAGGGGAGGGAACACTGAAGCTTTCTTT.

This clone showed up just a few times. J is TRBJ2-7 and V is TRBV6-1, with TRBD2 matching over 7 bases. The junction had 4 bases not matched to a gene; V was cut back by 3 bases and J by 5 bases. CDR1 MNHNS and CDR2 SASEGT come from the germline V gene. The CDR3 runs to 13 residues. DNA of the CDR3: TGTGCCAGCAGTGAGCGGGAGACCAACGAGCAGTACTTC. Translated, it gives CASSERETNEQYF.

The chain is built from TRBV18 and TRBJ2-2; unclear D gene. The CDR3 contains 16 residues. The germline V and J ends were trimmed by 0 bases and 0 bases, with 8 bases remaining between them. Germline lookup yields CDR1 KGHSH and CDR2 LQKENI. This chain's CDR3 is CASSPPRTANTGELFF. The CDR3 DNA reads TGTGCCAGCTCACCACCCCGCACAGCGAACACCGGGGAGCTGTTTTTT.

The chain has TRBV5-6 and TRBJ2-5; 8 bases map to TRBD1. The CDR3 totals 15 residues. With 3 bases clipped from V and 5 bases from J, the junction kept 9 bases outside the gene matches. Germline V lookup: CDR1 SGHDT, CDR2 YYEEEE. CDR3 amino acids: CASSYGQGGSETQYF. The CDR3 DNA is TGTGCCAGCAGCTATGGACAGGGAGGCTCGGAGACCCAGTACTTC.

CDR3 region: CASSQTGGNEKLFF. CDR3 sequence (DNA): TGTGCCAGCAGCCAAACAGGGGGTAATGAAAAACTGTTTTTT. The chain uses TRBV7-3 and TRBJ1-4; 8 bases match TRBD1. The V and J ends lost 5 bases and 4 bases, in that order; junction bases with no gene match: 3. CDR1 SGHTA and CDR2 FQGTGA come from the germline V gene. The CDR3 runs 14 residues.

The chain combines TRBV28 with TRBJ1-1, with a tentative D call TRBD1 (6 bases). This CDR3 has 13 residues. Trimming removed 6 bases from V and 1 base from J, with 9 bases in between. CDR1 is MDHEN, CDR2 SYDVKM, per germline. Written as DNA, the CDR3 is TGTGCCAGCAGAACGACAGGGAACACTGAAGCTTTCTTT. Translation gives CASRTTGNTEAFF.

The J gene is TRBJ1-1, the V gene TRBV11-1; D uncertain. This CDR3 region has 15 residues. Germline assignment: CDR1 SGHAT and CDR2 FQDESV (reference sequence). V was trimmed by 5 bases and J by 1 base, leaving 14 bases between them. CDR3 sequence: CASSPTGRPNTEAFF. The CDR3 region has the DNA TGTGCCAGCAGCCCGACCGGGAGGCCGAACACTGAAGCTTTCTTT.

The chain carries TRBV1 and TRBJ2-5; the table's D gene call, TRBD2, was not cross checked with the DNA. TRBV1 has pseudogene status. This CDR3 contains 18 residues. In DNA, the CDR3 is TGCACCACCAGGGGGCCGGGACTGCAAGAAGACTTCCAAGAGACCCAGTACTTC. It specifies CTTRGPGLQEDFQETQYF.

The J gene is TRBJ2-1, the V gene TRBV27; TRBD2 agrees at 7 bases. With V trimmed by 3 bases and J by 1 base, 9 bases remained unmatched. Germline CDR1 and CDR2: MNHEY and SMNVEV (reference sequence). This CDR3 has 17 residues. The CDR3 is CASSFGHGGGSYNEQFF. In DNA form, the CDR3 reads TGTGCCAGCAGTTTCGGTCATGGGGGAGGGTCCTACAATGAGCAGTTCTTC.

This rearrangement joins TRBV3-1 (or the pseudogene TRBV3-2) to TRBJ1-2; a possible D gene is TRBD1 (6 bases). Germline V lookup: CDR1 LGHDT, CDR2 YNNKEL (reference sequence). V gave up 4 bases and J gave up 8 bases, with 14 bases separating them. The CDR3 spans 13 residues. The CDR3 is CASSLRDTDGYTF. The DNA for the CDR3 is TGTGCCAGCAGCCTCCGGGACACGGACGGCTACACCTTC.

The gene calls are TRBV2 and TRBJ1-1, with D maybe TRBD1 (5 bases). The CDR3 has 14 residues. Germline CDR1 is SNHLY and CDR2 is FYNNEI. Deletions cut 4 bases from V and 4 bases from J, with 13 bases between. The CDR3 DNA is TGTGCCAGCAGTGTTGGTCCAGGGATCACTGAAGCTTTCTTT. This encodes CASSVGPGITEAFF. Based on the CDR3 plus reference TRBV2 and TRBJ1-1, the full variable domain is EPEVTQTPSHQVTQMGQEVILRCVPISNHLYFYWYRQILGQKVEFLVSFYNNEISEKSEIFDDQFSVERPDGSNFTLKIRSTKLEDSAMYFCASSVGPGITEAFFGQGTRLTVV.

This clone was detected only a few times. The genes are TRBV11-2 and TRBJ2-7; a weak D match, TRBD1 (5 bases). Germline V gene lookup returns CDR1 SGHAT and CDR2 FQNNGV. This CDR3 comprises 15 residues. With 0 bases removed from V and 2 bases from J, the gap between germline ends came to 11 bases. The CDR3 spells CASSLEGDRAYEQYF. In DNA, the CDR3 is TGTGCCAGCAGCTTAGAGGGTGACAGAGCCTACGAGCAGTACTTC.

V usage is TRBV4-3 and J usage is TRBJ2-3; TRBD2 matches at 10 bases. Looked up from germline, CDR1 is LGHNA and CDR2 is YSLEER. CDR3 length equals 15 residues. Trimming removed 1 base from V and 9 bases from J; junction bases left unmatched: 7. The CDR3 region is CASSQGLLAGETQYF. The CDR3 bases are TGCGCCAGCAGCCAAGGTCTCCTAGCGGGAGAGACGCAGTATTTT.

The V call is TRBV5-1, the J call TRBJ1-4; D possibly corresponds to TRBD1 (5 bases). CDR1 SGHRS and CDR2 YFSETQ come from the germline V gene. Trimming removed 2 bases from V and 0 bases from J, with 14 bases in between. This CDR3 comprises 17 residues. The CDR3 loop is CASSLGHRTTTNEKLFF. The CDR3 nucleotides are TGCGCCAGCAGCTTAGGACACAGGACTACAACTAATGAAAAACTGTTTTTT.

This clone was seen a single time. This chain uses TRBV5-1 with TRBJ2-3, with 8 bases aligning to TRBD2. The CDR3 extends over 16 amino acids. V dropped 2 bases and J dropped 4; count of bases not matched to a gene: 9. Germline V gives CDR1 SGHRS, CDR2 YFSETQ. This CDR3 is CASSFFGSGVSDTQYF. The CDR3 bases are TGCGCCAGCAGCTTTTTTGGTAGCGGGGTGTCAGATACGCAGTATTTT.

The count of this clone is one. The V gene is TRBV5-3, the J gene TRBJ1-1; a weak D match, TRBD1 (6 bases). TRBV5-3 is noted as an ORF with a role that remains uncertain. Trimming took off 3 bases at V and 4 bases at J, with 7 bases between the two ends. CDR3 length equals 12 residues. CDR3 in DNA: TGTGCCAGAAGCTCACAGGGCACTGAAGCTTTCTTT. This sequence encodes CARSSQGTEAFF.

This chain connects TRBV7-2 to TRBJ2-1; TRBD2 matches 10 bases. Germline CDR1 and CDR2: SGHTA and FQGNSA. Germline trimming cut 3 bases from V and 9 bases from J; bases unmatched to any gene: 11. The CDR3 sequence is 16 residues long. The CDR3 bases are TGTGCCAGCAGCTTGGGTCTAGCGGGAGTCTTAGGTGAGCAGTTCTTC. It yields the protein CASSLGLAGVLGEQFF.